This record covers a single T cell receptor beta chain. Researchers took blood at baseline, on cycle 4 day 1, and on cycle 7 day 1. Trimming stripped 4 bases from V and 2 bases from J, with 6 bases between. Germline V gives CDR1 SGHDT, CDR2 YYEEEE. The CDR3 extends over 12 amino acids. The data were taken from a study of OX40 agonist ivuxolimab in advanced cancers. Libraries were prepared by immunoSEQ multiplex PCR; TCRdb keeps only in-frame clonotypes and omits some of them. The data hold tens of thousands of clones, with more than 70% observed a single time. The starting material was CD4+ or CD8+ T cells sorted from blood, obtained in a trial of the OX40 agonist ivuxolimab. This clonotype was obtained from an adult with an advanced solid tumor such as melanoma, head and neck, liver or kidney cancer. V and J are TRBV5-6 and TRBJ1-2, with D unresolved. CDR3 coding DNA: TGTGCCAGCAGCCCTGTGAACTATGGCTACACCTTC. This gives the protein CASSPVNYGYTF. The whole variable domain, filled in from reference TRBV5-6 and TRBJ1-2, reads DAGVTQSPTHLIKTRGQQVTLRCSPKSGHDTVSWYQQALGQGPQFIFQYYEEEERQRGNFPDRFSGHQFPNYSSELNVNALLLGDSALYLCASSPVNYGYTFGSGTRLTVV.